These 13 T cell receptor beta chains originate from one sample sequenced in a study of a mutant IDH1 vaccine in newly diagnosed glioma. The time point is: week 5, during vaccination. A single vaccine dose contained 300 ug of mutant IDH1 20-mer peptide, and topical imiquimod was used with it. These receptors lack a known antigen. Measured with immunoSEQ multiplex PCR; TCRdb has only the in-frame clones, and not every one. Among around 61,000 clones, 70% to 90% were seen once, and the ten largest hold about 4.6%. The sample here was PBMCs, taken from a glioma patient whose treatment included an IDH1 peptide vaccine. These receptor sequences come from a woman aged 40 to 49 with glioma.

The V and J genes are TRBV7-9 and TRBJ2-1; a possible D gene is TRBD1 (5 bases). Germline CDR1 and CDR2: SEHNR and FQNEAQ (reference sequence). Deletions cut 6 bases from V and 6 bases from J, with 15 bases between. The CDR3 length is 14 residues. CDR3 protein: CASSGPVGPNEQFF. The CDR3 DNA sequence: TGTGCCAGCAGTGGGCCAGTGGGGCCCAATGAGCAGTTCTTC. Looking up the rest from reference TRBV7-9 and TRBJ2-1 gives the full variable domain: DTGVSQNPRHKITKRGQNVTFRCDPISEHNRLYWYRQTLGQGPEFLTYFQNEAQLEKSRLLSDRFSAERPKGSFSTLEIQRTEQGDSAMYLCASSGPVGPNEQFFGPGTRLTVL.

The chain is built from TRBV5-1 and TRBJ1-2, with D unresolved. CDR3 length: 14 residues. Between the trimmed V and J ends, which lost 1 base and 4 bases, there was a span of 11 bases. The germline CDR1 and CDR2 sequences are SGHRS and YFSETQ. CDR3 loop: CASSLFAETYGYTF. CDR3 nucleotides: TGCGCCAGCAGCTTGTTCGCAGAGACCTATGGCTACACCTTC.

The J gene is TRBJ1-4, the V gene TRBV14; D remains ambiguous. From germline, CDR1 is SGHDN and CDR2 FVKESK. This CDR3 region has 13 residues. The V end lost 3 bases, the J end lost 11 bases, and 13 bases lay between the germline ends. The CDR3 coding sequence is TGTGCCAGCAGCCAGGGCTTATTCGAGAAACTGTTTTTT. Translation: CASSQGLFEKLFF.

The genes are TRBV10-1 and TRBJ2-7; a weak D match, TRBD2 (7 bases). V lost 7 bases, J lost 0 bases, and 19 bases lay in between. Germline V gene sequence: CDR1 WNHNN, CDR2 SYGVQD (reference sequence). The CDR3 is made up of 16 amino acids. The DNA for the CDR3 is TGCGCCAGCACTCGGACAGAAGGGAGGGTCTCCTACGAGCAGTACTTC. It codes for CASTRTEGRVSYEQYF.

The chain is built from TRBV28 and TRBJ2-7; the match to TRBD2 covers 11 bases. The CDR3 is 16 amino acids. Germline trimming cut 7 bases from V and 2 bases from J; bases unmatched to any gene: 10. From germline, CDR1 is MDHEN and CDR2 SYDVKM. DNA for the CDR3: TGTGCCAGCACCGCCTCTAGCGGGAGGCGGACCTACGAGCAGTACTTC. Its translation: CASTASSGRRTYEQYF.

The J gene is TRBJ1-4, the V gene TRBV30, with 9 bases that match TRBD1. J lost 8 bases, V lost 3 bases, and 4 bases had no gene match. The CDR3 covers 13 residues. Germline CDR1 GTSNPN, CDR2 SVGIG (reference sequence). CDR3 sequence: CAWRDRGREKLFF. CDR3 nucleotide sequence: TGTGCCTGGAGGGACAGGGGAAGGGAAAAACTGTTTTTT. The whole variable domain, filled in from reference TRBV30 and TRBJ1-4, reads SQTIHQWPATLVQPVGSPLSLECTVEGTSNPNLYWYRQAAGRGLQLLFYSVGIGQISSEVPQNLSASRPQDRQFILSSKKLLLSDSGFYLCAWRDRGREKLFFGSGTQLSVL.

The J gene is TRBJ2-5, the V gene TRBV5-1; weak D call: TRBD2 (7 bases). This CDR3 contains 16 residues. V was trimmed by 4 bases and J by 6 bases, leaving 22 bases between them. The germline V gene encodes CDR1 SGHRS and CDR2 YFSETQ. The CDR3 DNA reads TGCGCCAGCAGCCTGTCGGGGGCAAACGGGAGGCAGACCCAGTACTTC. It is translated as CASSLSGANGRQTQYF.

The V call is TRBV19, the J call TRBJ1-5; the match to TRBD1 covers 7 bases. Germline trimming cut 0 bases from V and 2 bases from J; bases unmatched to any gene: 10. CDR1 and CDR2 (germline): LNHDA, SQIVND (reference sequence). The CDR3 runs 18 residues. The CDR3 region has the DNA TGTGCCAGTAGTATAGATGCCAGGGGGACCACGGGCAATCAGCCCCAGCATTTT. Residues: CASSIDARGTTGNQPQHF.

The V and J genes are TRBV7-2 and TRBJ1-2; the D is unclear. V lost 7 bases to trimming and J lost 4 bases, with 13 bases between them. Germline CDR1 is SGHTA and CDR2 is FQGNSA. This CDR3 is 13 amino acids long. CDR3 in amino acids: CASTLQEGYGYTF. The DNA of the CDR3 is TGTGCCAGCACCCTCCAGGAGGGCTATGGCTACACCTTC.

The rearrangement uses TRBV7-8 and TRBJ2-3; 12 bases align to TRBD2. J was trimmed by 5 bases and V by 3 bases; bases with no gene match: 3. Germline V CDR1 and CDR2: SGHVS, FQNEAQ. The CDR3 is 15 amino acids. CDR3 sequence (DNA): TGTGCCAGCAGCTTTCTGGGACTAGCGGGAGATACGCAGTATTTT. This translates into CASSFLGLAGDTQYF.

V and J are TRBV6-5 and TRBJ1-2, with D possibly TRBD1 on 6 matching bases. Germline assignment: CDR1 MNHEY and CDR2 SVGAGI. Trimming took off 7 bases at V and 2 bases at J, with 14 bases between the two ends. The CDR3 consists of 14 residues. The CDR3 nucleotides read TGTGCCAGCACCCCGACAGGATCAAACTATGGCTACACCTTC. It specifies CASTPTGSNYGYTF.

The chain combines TRBV5-4 with TRBJ2-7, with D possibly TRBD1 on 7 matching bases. Germline CDR1 SGHNT, CDR2 YYREEE (reference sequence). Trimming removed 2 bases at V and 3 bases at J, with 15 bases between. CDR3 length equals 15 residues. CDR3 region: CASSFAAGGIYEQYF. The CDR3 DNA follows: TGTGCCAGCAGCTTTGCGGCAGGGGGGATCTACGAGCAGTACTTC.

A single count supports this clone. The CDR3 DNA follows: TGCGCCAGCAGCTTGTTGTTTGGAGGGGGGGCAGGCTATGGCTACACCTTC. The encoded protein is CASSLLFGGGAGYGYTF. The chain has TRBV5-1 and TRBJ1-2, with D perhaps matching TRBD1 (6 bases). Trimming left V 1 base short and J 4 bases short, with 20 bases between. The V gene's germline CDR1 is SGHRS and CDR2 YFSETQ. This CDR3 spans 17 amino acids.